The 32 T cell receptor beta chains below were found in one sample sequenced in a study of identical twins. TCRdb fed the 5' RACE reads into MiXCR, producing one record per CDR3 protein. Found here are just under 550,000 distinct CDR3 sequences, 12% to 15% of them singletons; the top ten hold roughly 0.4%. This sample also appeared in a second study, on yellow fever vaccine responses in identical twins.

The source material was CD4+ T cells sorted from blood. The origin of the receptors is a woman between 18 and 30 years old in good health.

This clonotype was recorded at least ten times. The CDR3 is CASSQDRGRLNTEAFF. The CDR3 DNA reads as TGTGCCAGCAGCCAGGACAGGGGGCGGCTGAACACTGAAGCTTTCTTT. The chain couples TRBV7-9 to TRBJ1-1, with TRBD1 matching over 11 bases. CDR1 and CDR2 (germline): SEHNR, FQNEAQ (reference sequence). The length of the CDR3 is 16 residues. J lost 0 bases, V lost 5 bases, and 5 bases had no gene match.

This clonotype was detected only a few times. The genes are TRBV5-5 and TRBJ2-2; TRBD2 is a possible D gene (6 bases). The germline gives CDR1 SGHKS, CDR2 YYEKEE (reference sequence). V was pared by 6 bases and J by 0 bases, with 21 bases between. The CDR3 consists of 18 residues. The CDR3 is CASTSEGPLIPNTGELFF. CDR3 DNA: TGTGCCAGCACCTCGGAGGGGCCTCTGATCCCGAACACCGGGGAGCTGTTTTTT.

The CDR3 spells CASSSRQIQETQYF. CDR3 coding DNA: TGTGCCAGCAGCTCCCGACAGATCCAAGAGACCCAGTACTTC. This chain links TRBV7-2 with TRBJ2-5; tentatively, D is TRBD1 (5 bases). CDR3 length equals 14 residues. In germline, CDR1 is SGHTA, CDR2 FQGNSA. Trimming removed 4 bases at V and 1 base at J, with 10 bases between.

The chain is built from TRBV20-1 and TRBJ2-7, with D unresolved. The CDR3 covers 14 residues. V was shortened by 5 bases and J by 0 bases, with 14 bases between the two germline ends. CDR1 is DFQATT and CDR2 is SNEGSKA in the germline V gene (reference sequence). The CDR3 sequence: CSARQTWSSYEQYF. The CDR3 DNA follows: TGCAGTGCTCGCCAGACGTGGAGCTCCTACGAGCAGTACTTC.

The chain carries TRBV5-1 and TRBJ2-2; D remains unclear. CDR1 is SGHRS and CDR2 is YFSETQ in the germline V gene. This CDR3 is built from 16 residues. V was clipped by 4 bases and J by 0 bases, with 13 bases between them. DNA of the CDR3: TGCGCCAGCAGCGGCGCTAGTACACCGAACACCGGGGAGCTGTTTTTT. Its translation is CASSGASTPNTGELFF. Variable domain in full (rest from reference TRBV5-1 and TRBJ2-2): KAGVTQTPRYLIKTRGQQVTLSCSPISGHRSVSWYQQTPGQGLQFLFEYFSETQRNKGNFPGRFSGRQFSNSRSEMNVSTLELGDSALYLCASSGASTPNTGELFFGEGSRLTVL.

This clonotype was found a few times. The rearrangement uses TRBV15 and TRBJ2-1; 10 positions match TRBD2. This CDR3 is built from 17 residues. Germline V gene sequence: CDR1 LNHNV, CDR2 YYDKDF (reference sequence). Losses at the gene ends were 0 bases for V and 7 bases for J; bases not matched to a gene: 9. CDR3 loop: CATSRDLGTSGTNEQFF. DNA for the CDR3: TGTGCCACCAGCAGAGACCTCGGAACTAGCGGGACAAATGAGCAGTTCTTC.

The genes are TRBV10-3 and TRBJ2-7; TRBD1 aligns across 7 bases. The junction had 7 bases not matched to a gene; V was cut back by 4 bases and J by 4 bases. The CDR3 runs 14 residues. CDR1 and CDR2 from the germline V gene are ENHRY and SYGVKD. This CDR3 is CAISGRDSVYEQYF. In DNA, the CDR3 is TGTGCCATCAGTGGCCGGGACAGTGTTTACGAGCAGTACTTC.

The V and J genes are TRBV27 and TRBJ2-1, with 8 bases aligning to TRBD2. The CDR3 spans 16 residues. CDR1 MNHEY and CDR2 SMNVEV come from the germline V gene (reference sequence). J was trimmed by 4 bases and V by 2 bases; bases with no gene match: 7. CDR3 coding DNA: TGTGCCAGCAGTTTAGTCCCCAGCGGGGGTTACAATGAGCAGTTCTTC. Translation: CASSLVPSGGYNEQFF.

This clonotype was recorded a few times. The V gene is TRBV10-3, the J gene TRBJ2-5, with TRBD1 matching over 10 bases. The germline V gene has CDR1 ENHRY and CDR2 SYGVKD. The CDR3 is 15 amino acids. The ends lost 2 bases at V and 3 bases at J; junction bases unmatched: 3. Here the CDR3 reads CAISEVDRGKETQYF. For the CDR3, the DNA is TGTGCCATCAGTGAGGTGGACAGGGGGAAAGAGACCCAGTACTTC.

This clonotype was recorded a few times. The V call is TRBV7-9, the J call TRBJ1-2, with a weak D call TRBD1 (5 bases). Germline-derived CDR1 and CDR2 are SEHNR and FQNEAQ (reference sequence). V lost 5 bases and J 0 bases, leaving 13 bases between the germline ends. This CDR3 comprises 15 residues. CDR3 DNA: TGTGCCAGCAGCCATGGGACGGTTACTAACTATGGCTACACCTTC. Amino acid sequence: CASSHGTVTNYGYTF.

The table lists this clonotype with a few counts. DNA of the CDR3: TGTGCCAGCATTCGGACCGTGTCCTACGAGCAGTACTTC. Translation: CASIRTVSYEQYF. The chain couples TRBV2 to TRBJ2-7; D unclear. The CDR3 contains 13 residues. V was shortened by 7 bases and J by 1 base, with 11 bases between the two germline ends. In germline, CDR1 is SNHLY, CDR2 FYNNEI.

In DNA form, the CDR3 reads TGTGCCAGCTCACCCCGGGACGGCGAGCAGTACGTC. As protein: CASSPRDGEQYV. The rearrangement links TRBV18 to TRBJ2-7, with D perhaps given as TRBD1 or TRBD2 (5 bases each). V gave up 3 bases and J gave up 6 bases, with 9 bases separating them. CDR1 is KGHSH, CDR2 LQKENI, per germline. This CDR3 has 12 residues.

V and J are TRBV15 and TRBJ2-1; D is perhaps TRBD2 (5 bases). CDR3 size: 16 residues. Trimming removed 2 bases at V and 0 bases at J, with 11 bases between. Germline lookup yields CDR1 LNHNV and CDR2 YYDKDF (reference sequence). This CDR3 is CATSRPGIHSYNEQFF. The CDR3, as DNA: TGTGCCACCAGCAGACCCGGGATTCACTCCTACAATGAGCAGTTCTTC.

This clonotype has ten or more counts. The chain uses TRBV29-1 and TRBJ1-5; possible D gene TRBD1, 6 bases. The CDR3 sequence is 14 residues long. Between the trimmed V and J ends, which lost 3 bases and 3 bases, there was a span of 12 bases. Germline V CDR1 and CDR2: SQVTM, ANQGSEA. For the CDR3, the DNA is TGCAGCGTTGACACAGGGCTGGACAATCAGCCCCAGCATTTT. Translated: CSVDTGLDNQPQHF.

This rearrangement joins TRBV11-2 to TRBJ2-3, with D maybe TRBD2 (5 bases). V was clipped by 1 base and J by 3 bases, with 23 bases between them. Germline V gene data show CDR1 as SGHAT and CDR2 as FQNNGV. The CDR3 runs 19 residues. CDR3: CASSLGGGPWAGGTDTQYF. CDR3 nucleotide sequence: TGTGCCAGCAGCTTAGGAGGTGGACCCTGGGCGGGTGGTACAGATACGCAGTATTTT.

The chain employs TRBV6-5 and TRBJ2-6; D is perhaps TRBD1 (6 bases). V lost 2 bases, J lost 2 bases, and 10 bases lay in between. The germline gives CDR1 MNHEY, CDR2 SVGAGI. The CDR3 totals 16 residues. The CDR3 loop reads CASSYVSGAGANVLTF. Written as DNA, the CDR3 is TGTGCCAGCAGTTACGTATCAGGGGCTGGGGCCAACGTCCTGACTTTC.

The gene calls are TRBV3-1 and TRBJ2-3, with TRBD2 matching over 11 bases. V trimming: 0 bases; J trimming: 2 bases; junction bases outside the gene matches: 7. Germline V gene data show CDR1 as LGHDT and CDR2 as YNNKEL (reference sequence). This CDR3 spans 18 amino acids. CDR3 nucleotides: TGTGCCAGCAGCCAAGATCCCTCTAGCGGGGGGCTCACAGATACGCAGTATTTT. Translated, it gives CASSQDPSSGGLTDTQYF.

This clonotype was found a few times. The chain recombines TRBV7-9 with TRBJ1-4, with D uncertain. The CDR3 sequence is 15 residues long. The germline V gene encodes CDR1 SEHNR and CDR2 FQNEAQ (reference sequence). The V and J ends lost 5 bases and 8 bases respectively, with 18 bases between them. The CDR3 here is CASSKARTGYEKLFF. Written as DNA, the CDR3 is TGTGCCAGCAGCAAAGCGAGAACGGGATACGAAAAACTGTTTTTT.

This chain uses TRBV29-1 with TRBJ2-7, with 7 bases aligning to TRBD1. Germline values: CDR1 SQVTM, CDR2 ANQGSEA. After removal of 6 bases from V and 6 bases from J, the junction contained 14 bases not matched to a gene. This CDR3 is built from 14 residues. The CDR3 DNA follows: TGCAGCGTCCACCCCGTGACAGGGAGAGGCGAGCAGTACTTC. Its protein product is CSVHPVTGRGEQYF.

The rearrangement uses TRBV20-1 and TRBJ2-1, with TRBD2 matching 16 bases. There are 17 residues in the CDR3. The J segment lost 8 bases and the V segment lost 1 base, leaving 8 bases of the junction unmatched. CDR1 is DFQATT, CDR2 SNEGSKA, per germline (reference sequence). CDR3 sequence reads: CSARGPGLAGGPHEQFF. CDR3 DNA sequence: TGCAGTGCTAGAGGGCCGGGACTAGCGGGAGGGCCTCATGAGCAGTTCTTC.

The J gene is TRBJ2-2, the V gene TRBV29-1; the D gene is possibly TRBD2 (7 bases). Per germline, CDR1 SQVTM and CDR2 ANQGSEA. CDR3 length equals 14 residues. Trimming removed 1 base from V and 2 bases from J, with 8 bases in between. The CDR3 region is CSVEGGGNTGELFF. CDR3 bases: TGCAGCGTTGAAGGGGGGGGCAACACCGGGGAGCTGTTTTTT.

This clonotype was seen a handful of times. The genes are TRBV12-3 or TRBV12-4 and TRBJ2-2; D might be TRBD1 (6 bases). Trimming removed 3 bases from V and 7 bases from J, with 12 bases in between. The CDR3 is 14 residues long. CDR3 sequence reads: CASSLAGAGGELFF. The CDR3 DNA reads TGTGCCAGCAGTTTGGCAGGGGCCGGCGGGGAGCTGTTTTTT.

The V gene is TRBV24-1, the J gene TRBJ2-2, with 13 positions matching TRBD2. This CDR3 contains 17 residues. V lost 5 bases and J lost 5; bases outside the gene matches: 7. Looked up from germline, CDR1 is KGHDR and CDR2 is SFDVKD. The CDR3 region has the DNA TGTGCCACCAGTGCACTAGCGGGAGGGCCAAGGACCGGGGAGCTGTTTTTT. This encodes CATSALAGGPRTGELFF.

The chain couples TRBV4-2 to TRBJ2-1, with D uncertain. Trimming took off 4 bases at V and 1 base at J, with 14 bases between the two ends. This CDR3 has 16 amino acids. Germline CDR1 LGHNA, CDR2 YNFKEQ. DNA for the CDR3: TGTGCCAGCAGCCTTTTAACAGATTTGTCCTACAATGAGCAGTTCTTC. Residues: CASSLLTDLSYNEQFF.

This rearrangement joins TRBV11-2 to TRBJ2-3, with 11 bases that match TRBD2. V was pared by 4 bases and J by 4 bases, with 13 bases of the junction left unmatched. Germline V gives CDR1 SGHAT, CDR2 FQNNGV. This CDR3 has 18 amino acids. This CDR3 is CASSSLDSGGAGADTQYF. CDR3 DNA: TGTGCCAGCAGCTCCCTGGATAGCGGGGGGGCCGGAGCAGATACGCAGTATTTT.

V and J are TRBV7-2 and TRBJ2-3, with TRBD2 as a possible D gene (6 bases). This CDR3 comprises 15 residues. The germline CDR1 and CDR2 sequences are SGHTA and FQGNSA. Trimming cost V 2 bases and J 0 bases, with 9 bases left between them. The CDR3 protein is CASSLWGDSTDTQYF. The CDR3 nucleotides read TGTGCCAGCAGCTTATGGGGGGATAGCACAGATACGCAGTATTTT. Looking up the rest from reference TRBV7-2 and TRBJ2-3 gives the full variable domain: GAGVSQSPSNKVTEKGKDVELRCDPISGHTALYWYRQSLGQGLEFLIYFQGNSAPDKSGLPSDRFSAERTGGSVSTLTIQRTQQEDSAVYLCASSLWGDSTDTQYFGPGTRLTVL.

The gene calls are TRBV5-1 and TRBJ2-3; TRBD2 matches at 10 bases. Looked up from germline, CDR1 is SGHRS and CDR2 is YFSETQ. There are 16 residues in the CDR3. With V trimmed by 0 bases and J by 5 bases, 6 bases remained unmatched. CDR3 nucleotides: TGCGCCAGCAGCTTGGCCAGCGGGAGGGCAATAGATACGCAGTATTTT. Its translation: CASSLASGRAIDTQYF.

This clonotype has just a few counts. This chain connects TRBV3-1 to TRBJ2-3; 11 bases align to TRBD2. The CDR3 is 14 residues long. V trimming: 1 base; J trimming: 8 bases; junction bases outside the gene matches: 2. CDR1 is LGHDT and CDR2 is YNNKEL in the germline V gene (reference sequence). The CDR3 coding sequence is TGTGCCAGCAGCCAAGCAGGACTAGCGGGTACGCAGTATTTT. Amino acids: CASSQAGLAGTQYF.

The chain uses TRBV6-1 and TRBJ1-5; D is unclear. The CDR3 consists of 13 residues. Trimming took 6 bases from V and 5 from J, leaving 11 bases between them. Per germline, CDR1 MNHNS and CDR2 SASEGT. The CDR3 nucleotides read TGTGCCAGCAGCAGGTCGGGTTATCAGCCCCAGCATTTT. Translation: CASSRSGYQPQHF.

The rearrangement joins TRBV24-1 to TRBJ2-2; 9 nucleotides agree with TRBD2. CDR3 length: 16 residues. The V and J ends lost 3 bases and 6 bases, in that order; junction bases with no gene match: 7. Per germline, CDR1 KGHDR and CDR2 SFDVKD. CDR3 DNA sequence: TGTGCCACCAGTGATCCCGTCGCGGGAGGGGCCGGGGAGCTGTTTTTT. This gives the protein CATSDPVAGGAGELFF.

The table lists this clonotype with a few counts. The chain uses TRBV7-6 and TRBJ2-5; D is unresolved. V was shortened by 4 bases and J by 3 bases, with 9 bases between the two germline ends. In germline, CDR1 is SGHVS, CDR2 FNYEAQ. This CDR3 spans 13 amino acids. CDR3 protein: CASSSRMKETQYF. CDR3 bases: TGTGCCAGCAGCTCGCGGATGAAAGAGACCCAGTACTTC. The full variable domain, with the rest looked up from reference TRBV7-6 and TRBJ2-5, is GAGVSQSPRYKVTKRGQDVALRCDPISGHVSLYWYRQALGQGPEFLTYFNYEAQQDKSGLPNDRFSAERPEGSISTLTIQRTEQRDSAMYRCASSSRMKETQYFGPGTRLLVL.

This clonotype was picked up a small number of times. The rearrangement uses TRBV7-6 and TRBJ1-5; D may be TRBD1 (5 bases). The V gene's germline CDR1 is SGHVS and CDR2 FNYEAQ. The CDR3 has 15 residues. V lost 5 bases and J lost 3, with 14 bases in between. Here the CDR3 DNA reads TGTGCCAGCAGCCCGGGGGGAAATATCAATCAGCCCCAGCATTTT. Its translation is CASSPGGNINQPQHF. The full variable domain, its missing parts supplied by reference TRBV7-6 and TRBJ1-5, is GAGVSQSPRYKVTKRGQDVALRCDPISGHVSLYWYRQALGQGPEFLTYFNYEAQQDKSGLPNDRFSAERPEGSISTLTIQRTEQRDSAMYRCASSPGGNINQPQHFGDGTRLSIL.